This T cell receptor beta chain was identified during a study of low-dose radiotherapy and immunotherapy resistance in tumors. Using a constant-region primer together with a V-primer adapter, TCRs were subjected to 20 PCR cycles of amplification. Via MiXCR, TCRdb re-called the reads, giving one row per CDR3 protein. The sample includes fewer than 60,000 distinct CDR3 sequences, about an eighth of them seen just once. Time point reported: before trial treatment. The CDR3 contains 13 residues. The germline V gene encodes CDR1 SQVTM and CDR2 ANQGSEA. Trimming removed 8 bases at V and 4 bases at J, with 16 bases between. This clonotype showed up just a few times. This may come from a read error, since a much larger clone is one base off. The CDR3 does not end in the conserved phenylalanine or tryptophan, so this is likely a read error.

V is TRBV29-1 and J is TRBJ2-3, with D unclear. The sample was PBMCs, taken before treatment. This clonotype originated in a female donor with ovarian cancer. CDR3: CSSGPAGADTQYL. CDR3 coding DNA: TGCAGCTCAGGACCAGCAGGAGCAGATACGCAGTATTTA.